The 32 T cell receptor beta chains listed next were all sequenced from one sample in a study of blood T cell repertoires in COVID-19. The assay was immunoSEQ multiplex PCR, and TCRdb's table has in-frame clones only and misses some. The repertoire consists of fewer than 90,000 clones, with 86% occurring once and the leading ten covering about 8.1%. Source material: peripheral blood. The receptors originated from a man aged 25 to 40 with acute or convalescent COVID-19.

The chain is built from TRBV27 and TRBJ1-5; 8 bases align to TRBD1. Germline V gene data show CDR1 as MNHEY and CDR2 as SMNVEV (reference sequence). The CDR3 is made up of 16 amino acids. Trimming removed 5 bases from V and 2 bases from J; junction bases left unmatched: 8. The CDR3 is CASSHQGAGGNQPQHF. DNA of the CDR3: TGTGCCAGCAGTCACCAGGGGGCGGGGGGCAATCAGCCCCAGCATTTT.

This clone has a handful of counts. The V gene is TRBV4-1, the J gene TRBJ1-2; 7 nucleotides line up with TRBD1. Germline CDR1 reads MGHRA; CDR2 reads YSYEKL. V shed 10 bases, J shed 5 bases, and the junction held 16 bases outside the gene matches. The CDR3 is 15 amino acids. In DNA form, the CDR3 reads TGCGCCACCTATCACCCGACCGACAGGGCATATGGCTACACCTTC. Its translation: CATYHPTDRAYGYTF.

This clone was seen only once. This chain uses TRBV28 with TRBJ1-1; D might be TRBD1 (5 bases). The CDR3 runs 11 residues. Trimming stripped 6 bases from V and 8 bases from J, with 10 bases between. In germline, CDR1 is MDHEN, CDR2 SYDVKM. The CDR3 loop is CASRLNREAFF. CDR3 bases: TGTGCCAGCAGATTGAACAGGGAAGCTTTCTTT.

The gene calls are TRBV7-2 and TRBJ1-1; D perhaps matches TRBD1 (5 bases). Germline CDR1 reads SGHTA; CDR2 reads FQGNSA. This CDR3 is built from 14 residues. Trimming left V 2 bases short and J 1 base short, with 8 bases between. The CDR3 sequence is CASSLRTKNTEAFF. The CDR3 nucleotides are TGTGCCAGCAGCTTAAGGACAAAGAACACTGAAGCTTTCTTT.

CDR3 nucleotides: TGTGCCAGCAGCCCGCTAGCGGGAGGCCCTGGGGACGAGCAGTACTTC. Translated: CASSPLAGGPGDEQYF. The V call is TRBV9, the J call TRBJ2-7; TRBD2 aligns across 11 bases. The CDR3 is made up of 16 amino acids. Germline V lookup: CDR1 SGDLS, CDR2 YYNGEE. Trimming cost V 4 bases and J 5 bases; bases outside gene matches: 11.

This chain joins TRBV2 and TRBJ2-7, with 7 bases aligning to TRBD1. Germline V gene sequence: CDR1 SNHLY, CDR2 FYNNEI. The CDR3 has 12 amino acids. V lost 8 bases and J lost 6; bases outside the gene matches: 7. In DNA, the CDR3 is TGTGCCAGCCAGGTACAGGGGTTCGAGCAGTACTTC. It codes for CASQVQGFEQYF.

The chain has TRBV28 and TRBJ2-7; 8 bases align to TRBD2. CDR1 MDHEN and CDR2 SYDVKM come from the germline V gene. There are 14 residues in the CDR3. V trimming: 5 bases; J trimming: 2 bases; junction bases outside the gene matches: 5. CDR3 sequence: CASSSPGLAYEQYF. CDR3 sequence (DNA): TGTGCCAGCAGTAGCCCGGGACTAGCCTACGAGCAGTACTTC. Full variable domain (outside the CDR3, taken from reference TRBV28 and TRBJ2-7): DVKVTQSSRYLVKRTGEKVFLECVQDMDHENMFWYRQDPGLGLRLIYFSYDVKMKEKGDIPEGYSVSREKKERFSLILESASTNQTSMYLCASSSPGLAYEQYFGPGTRLTVT.

V usage is TRBV7-9 and J usage is TRBJ1-1; no firm D call. The CDR3 consists of 17 residues. Trimming cost V 2 bases and J 1 base, with 17 bases left between them. Germline CDR1 SEHNR, CDR2 FQNEAQ (reference sequence). This CDR3 is CASSLNPRAPGNTEAFF. In DNA form, the CDR3 reads TGTGCCAGCAGCTTAAATCCGAGAGCACCGGGGAACACTGAAGCTTTCTTT.

The V gene is TRBV19, the J gene TRBJ2-3; no clear D gene. Germline V gene sequence: CDR1 LNHDA, CDR2 SQIVND (reference sequence). V dropped 9 bases and J dropped 0 bases, with 16 bases sitting between them. This CDR3 has 15 amino acids. The CDR3 DNA reads as TGTGCCAGCACGCCCGGTGACTCCAGCACAGATACGCAGTATTTT. Protein product: CASTPGDSSTDTQYF. The variable domain in full, completed from reference TRBV19 and TRBJ2-3, reads DGGITQSPKYLFRKEGQNVTLSCEQNLNHDAMYWYRQDPGQGLRLIYYSQIVNDFQKGDIAEGYSVSREKKESFPLTVTSAQKNPTAFYLCASTPGDSSTDTQYFGPGTRLTVL.

V gene TRBV5-1 combines with J gene TRBJ2-1; 7 positions match TRBD1. Germline V gene data show CDR1 as SGHRS and CDR2 as YFSETQ. This CDR3 contains 16 residues. After removal of 1 base from V and 3 bases from J, the junction contained 7 bases not matched to a gene. CDR3 residues: CASSLQGEHRYNEQFF. DNA for the CDR3: TGCGCCAGCAGCTTGCAGGGGGAACATCGCTACAATGAGCAGTTCTTC.

The rearrangement joins TRBV5-1 to TRBJ2-7; 9 bases are a match to TRBD2. The germline gives CDR1 SGHRS, CDR2 YFSETQ. The CDR3 loop spans 15 amino acids. The V gene end was trimmed by 2 bases and the J gene end by 6 bases; junction bases not matched to a gene: 9. The CDR3 bases are TGCGCCAGCAGCTTATTTGCTAGCGGGATTCGCGAGCAGTACTTC. Its translation is CASSLFASGIREQYF.

The V call is TRBV18, the J call TRBJ1-5, with D possibly being TRBD1 (5 bases). The CDR3 is 14 amino acids. Trimming cost V 2 bases and J 3 bases, with 8 bases left between them. CDR1 KGHSH and CDR2 LQKENI come from the germline V gene. CDR3 residues: CASSPGAYNQPQHF. The DNA of the CDR3 is TGTGCCAGCTCACCAGGGGCCTACAATCAGCCCCAGCATTTT.

This clone came up once. The chain has TRBV6-5 and TRBJ2-7; TRBD2 agrees at 10 bases. The CDR3 runs to 15 residues. Germline V gives CDR1 MNHEY, CDR2 SVGAGI. With 4 bases clipped from V and 2 bases from J, the junction kept 5 bases outside the gene matches. CDR3 in DNA: TGTGCCAGCAGTTTGACTAGCGGGTACCCCTACGAGCAGTACTTC. Translated: CASSLTSGYPYEQYF.

The gene calls are TRBV7-2 and TRBJ1-2, with 8 nucleotides matching TRBD1. With 7 bases clipped from V and 3 bases from J, the junction kept 4 bases outside the gene matches. The CDR3 covers 13 residues. CDR1 is SGHTA and CDR2 is FQGNSA in the germline V gene. In DNA form, the CDR3 reads TGTGCCAGCACCCCGGACAGGGACTATGGCTACACCTTC. Translation gives CASTPDRDYGYTF.

The chain uses TRBV7-9 and TRBJ2-5, with D unclear. The germline V and J ends were trimmed by 1 base and 5 bases, with 14 bases remaining between them. Germline V lookup: CDR1 SEHNR, CDR2 FQNEAQ (reference sequence). This CDR3 region has 15 residues. DNA of the CDR3: TGTGCCAGCAGCTTAGGGATCATTAGCATGGAGACCCAGTACTTC. It is translated as CASSLGIISMETQYF. The full variable domain, its missing parts supplied by reference TRBV7-9 and TRBJ2-5, is DTGVSQNPRHKITKRGQNVTFRCDPISEHNRLYWYRQTLGQGPEFLTYFQNEAQLEKSRLLSDRFSAERPKGSFSTLEIQRTEQGDSAMYLCASSLGIISMETQYFGPGTRLLVL.

The chain carries TRBV30 and TRBJ2-3; 10 nucleotides align to TRBD2. Germline CDR1 and CDR2: GTSNPN and SVGIG (reference sequence). V was pared by 2 bases and J by 1 base, with 3 bases of the junction left unmatched. There are 15 residues in the CDR3. The CDR3 bases are TGTGCCTGGAGTTCGGGACTAGCGCGCACAGATACGCAGTATTTT. Protein product: CAWSSGLARTDTQYF.

This clone was seen a handful of times. The chain recombines TRBV5-5 with TRBJ2-1; D is possibly TRBD2 (5 bases). Deletions cut 3 bases from V and 6 bases from J, with 7 bases between. Germline CDR1 reads SGHKS; CDR2 reads YYEKEE (reference sequence). CDR3 size: 12 residues. CDR3 sequence reads: CASSSGVNEQFF. As DNA, the CDR3 is TGTGCCAGCAGCTCCGGGGTCAATGAGCAGTTCTTC. Based on the CDR3 plus reference TRBV5-5 and TRBJ2-1, the full variable domain is DAGVTQSPTHLIKTRGQQVTLRCSPISGHKSVSWYQQVLGQGPQFIFQYYEKEERGRGNFPDRFSARQFPNYSSELNVNALLLGDSALYLCASSSGVNEQFFGPGTRLTVL.

The J gene is TRBJ2-3, the V gene TRBV5-4; no clear D. The CDR3 sequence is 16 residues long. Trimming took 0 bases from V and 0 from J, leaving 11 bases between them. Germline V gene sequence: CDR1 SGHNT, CDR2 YYREEE (reference sequence). CDR3 residues: CASSLDVATSTDTQYF. DNA of the CDR3: TGTGCCAGCAGCTTGGACGTTGCCACTAGCACAGATACGCAGTATTTT.

The rearrangement uses TRBV5-4 and TRBJ2-2, with 9 bases identical to TRBD1. Germline lookup yields CDR1 SGHNT and CDR2 YYREEE (reference sequence). The CDR3 sequence is 15 residues long. V lost 4 bases to trimming and J lost 7 bases; unmatched junction nucleotides: 8. CDR3 protein: CASSVGQGAIGELFF. CDR3 nucleotide sequence: TGTGCCAGCAGCGTGGGACAGGGAGCAATCGGGGAGCTGTTTTTT. The full variable domain, in which reference TRBV5-4 and TRBJ2-2 provide the parts outside the CDR3, is ETGVTQSPTHLIKTRGQQVTLRCSSQSGHNTVSWYQQALGQGPQFIFQYYREEENGRGNFPPRFSGLQFPNYSSELNVNALELDDSALYLCASSVGQGAIGELFFGEGSRLTVL.

The rearrangement joins TRBV7-3 to TRBJ2-3; TRBD2 matches at 11 bases. Germline loops: CDR1 SGHTA, CDR2 FQGTGA. The CDR3 loop spans 17 amino acids. The V gene end was trimmed by 5 bases and the J gene end by 2 bases; junction bases not matched to a gene: 9. CDR3 amino acids: CASSLYTSGRITDTQYF. The CDR3 region has the DNA TGTGCCAGCAGCCTCTATACTAGCGGGAGAATCACAGATACGCAGTATTTT.

V and J are TRBV5-1 and TRBJ1-1, with 7 bases fitting TRBD1. From germline, CDR1 is SGHRS and CDR2 YFSETQ. Germline trimming cut 3 bases from V and 1 base from J; bases unmatched to any gene: 3. There are 14 residues in the CDR3. The DNA for the CDR3 is TGCGCCAGCAGCTGGGGGACAGAGAACACTGAAGCTTTCTTT. This translates into CASSWGTENTEAFF.

The CDR3 sequence: CASSLRQGAFPHYGYTF. For the CDR3, the DNA is TGTGCCAGCAGCTTGCGGCAGGGGGCCTTCCCTCACTATGGCTACACCTTC. The chain combines TRBV5-6 with TRBJ1-2, with TRBD1 identical over 8 bases. The germline V gene encodes CDR1 SGHDT and CDR2 YYEEEE. V lost 1 base and J lost 3; bases outside the gene matches: 11. This CDR3 spans 17 amino acids.

The sample holds a few counts of this clone. The chain employs TRBV7-8 and TRBJ2-1; 8 positions agree with TRBD2. The ends lost 4 bases at V and 14 bases at J; junction bases unmatched: 19. The CDR3 sequence is 16 residues long. The germline gives CDR1 SGHVS, CDR2 FQNEAQ. CDR3 residues: CASSSEPPAIAGREFF. CDR3 in DNA: TGTGCCAGCAGCTCCGAACCCCCGGCGATAGCGGGAAGGGAGTTCTTC.

This clone was seen just once. The chain carries TRBV9 and TRBJ2-7; 9 positions match TRBD2. The CDR3 has 14 amino acids. V gave up 3 bases and J gave up 1 base; unmatched junction bases: 2. The germline gives CDR1 SGDLS, CDR2 YYNGEE. CDR3 nucleotide sequence: TGTGCCAGCAGCGCCAGCGGGGGGTCCTACGAGCAGTACTTC. Its translation: CASSASGGSYEQYF.

The V gene is TRBV12-3 or TRBV12-4, the J gene TRBJ2-5; 7 bases align to TRBD1. The CDR3 runs to 13 residues. Losses at the gene ends were 6 bases for V and 1 base for J; bases not matched to a gene: 2. The CDR3 loop reads CASSRDSQETQYF. The CDR3 DNA is TGTGCCAGCAGCCGGGACAGCCAAGAGACCCAGTACTTC.

The V and J genes are TRBV27 and TRBJ1-3; no reliable D call. CDR1 is MNHEY, CDR2 SMNVEV, per germline (reference sequence). The V end was cut by 6 bases, the J end by 4 bases, with 10 bases between. This CDR3 contains 13 residues. The CDR3 nucleotides read TGTGCCAGCAGATCGGGAGACGGAAACACCATATATTTT. This codes for CASRSGDGNTIYF.

This chain connects TRBV7-2 to TRBJ2-2; D gene ambiguous. The CDR3 loop spans 15 amino acids. Deletions cut 5 bases from V and 0 bases from J, with 10 bases between. CDR1 and CDR2 (germline): SGHTA, FQGNSA. The CDR3 DNA reads TGTGCCAGCAGCCTCGACATGACGAACACCGGGGAGCTGTTTTTT. Translating it yields CASSLDMTNTGELFF.

This clone was observed a handful of times. J is TRBJ1-1 and V is TRBV28, with 7 nucleotides matching TRBD1. The CDR3 is 14 residues long. Germline V lookup: CDR1 MDHEN, CDR2 SYDVKM. Trimming took 6 bases from V and 1 from J; bases not matched to a gene: 5. CDR3 DNA: TGTGCCAGCAGAGGAAACAGGGGGAACACTGAAGCTTTCTTT. It translates to CASRGNRGNTEAFF.

The chain couples TRBV28 to TRBJ2-3; possibly TRBD2 for D (6 bases). The CDR3 sequence is 15 residues long. V was trimmed by 5 bases and J by 0 bases, leaving 12 bases between them. Germline CDR1 reads MDHEN; CDR2 reads SYDVKM. CDR3: CASSISGLSTDTQYF. The CDR3 DNA is TGTGCCAGCAGTATATCGGGACTTAGCACAGATACGCAGTATTTT.

This chain joins TRBV5-1 and TRBJ1-1, with D possibly matching TRBD1 (6 bases). CDR1 and CDR2 from the germline V gene are SGHRS and YFSETQ. This CDR3 is 14 amino acids long. V lost 0 bases and J lost 1, with 7 bases in between. The CDR3 spells CASSLGTANTEAFF. The CDR3 nucleotides read TGCGCCAGCAGCTTGGGGACAGCGAACACTGAAGCTTTCTTT.

V and J are TRBV12-2 and TRBJ2-6; the DNA was not compared with TRBD1, the D call given in the table. TRBV12-2 is listed as a pseudogene. The CDR3 spans 16 residues. CDR3 nucleotide sequence: TGTGCAAGTCGCTCCGACAAGGATTCTGGGGCCAACGTCCTGACTTTC. It translates to CASRSDKDSGANVLTF.

This clone came up once. The gene calls are TRBV6-4 and TRBJ2-3, with 12 positions matching TRBD2. The V gene end was trimmed by 6 bases and the J gene end by 4 bases; junction bases not matched to a gene: 2. The germline V gene encodes CDR1 MRHNA and CDR2 SNTAGT. The CDR3 contains 14 residues. Written as DNA, the CDR3 is TGTGCCAGCAGGACTAGCGGGAGTGCAGATACGCAGTATTTT. The encoded protein is CASRTSGSADTQYF.